This T cell receptor (beta chain) was identified in a study of blood T cell repertoires in COVID-19. Germline V gene lookup returns CDR1 SSHAT and CDR2 FNYEAQ (reference sequence). The CDR3 spans 13 residues. With respect to this clone: The junction shows a germline mismatch at one end, possibly a read error.

Here immunoSEQ multiplex PCR was the method, and the copy in TCRdb shows in-frame clones only, minus some. The repertoire consists of 250,000 to 300,000 clones, with about 90% occurring once and the leading ten covering 1.5% to 2%. Assignments of participants to cohorts depended upon their own reported clinical history. V and J are TRBV7-7 and TRBJ1-5, with unresolved D. The sequenced sample was PBMCs or T cells enriched from blood (not recorded which). This clonotype originated in a woman aged 60-75 years who had recovered from COVID-19. CDR3 DNA sequence: TGTGCTAGCAGCTTGGAGTGGAATCAGCCCCAGCATTTT. Its translation is CASSLEWNQPQHF.